These 7 T cell receptor beta chains were all obtained from the same sample, sequenced in a study of regulatory T cells in long-lasting Graves disease. Time point described: newly diagnosed GD, antithyroid drugs for less than 3 months. PBMC-derived RNA was used for the TCR library. Arm-PCR of CDR3 regions and iRepertoire HTBI primers were used to build TCR beta libraries. Via MiXCR, TCRdb re-called the multiplex PCR reads, giving one row per CDR3 protein. Here the sample spans about 470,000 distinct CDR3 sequences, around 14% being singletons. The same specimen was also included in a second study, on T cells in Graves' hyperthyroidism and ophthalmopathy.

The sample in question was peripheral blood mononuclear cells (PBMCs), obtained at new diagnosis, from a patient treated with antithyroid drugs. The receptors shown here come from a woman younger than 45 with Graves disease.

This clonotype was detected ten times or more. The chain links TRBV27 to TRBJ2-7; 7 nucleotides align to TRBD2. This CDR3 contains 16 residues. V trimming: 3 bases; J trimming: 4 bases; junction bases outside the gene matches: 12. Per the germline V gene, CDR1 is MNHEY and CDR2 is SMNVEV (reference sequence). The CDR3 sequence is CASSFSRRAGIYEQYF. The DNA of the CDR3 is TGTGCCAGCAGTTTTTCCCGGAGAGCGGGAATATACGAGCAGTACTTC.

This clonotype was seen a handful of times. This chain connects TRBV15 to TRBJ2-7; 7 positions agree with TRBD1. This CDR3 spans 13 amino acids. J lost 6 bases, V lost 2 bases, and 4 bases had no gene match. Germline lookup yields CDR1 LNHNV and CDR2 YYDKDF (reference sequence). The chain's CDR3 is CATSRPDRAEQYF. CDR3 nucleotides: TGTGCCACCAGCAGACCCGACAGGGCCGAGCAGTACTTC.

This clonotype was detected ten times or more. The chain employs TRBV18 and TRBJ2-7; maybe TRBD2 (6 bases). Germline lookup yields CDR1 KGHSH and CDR2 LQKENI. CDR3 length: 14 residues. V shed 3 bases and J shed 6 bases, with 15 bases lying between them. In nucleotides, the CDR3 is TGTGCCAGCTCACCTTCGGAGGTGGGGGGCGAGCAGTACTTC. It translates to CASSPSEVGGEQYF.

This clonotype has more than one count but fewer than ten. The rearrangement links TRBV18 to TRBJ2-2, with TRBD2 matching 7 bases. Germline V gives CDR1 KGHSH, CDR2 LQKENI. The CDR3 spans 16 residues. The trim removed 1 base at V and 7 bases at J, leaving 9 bases unmatched. The CDR3 spells CASSPRERDFVGELFF. The CDR3 nucleotides are TGTGCCAGCTCACCACGCGAGCGGGACTTTGTCGGGGAGCTGTTTTTT. The variable domain in full, completed from reference TRBV18 and TRBJ2-2, reads NAGVMQNPRHLVRRRGQEARLRCSPMKGHSHVYWYRQLPEEGLKFMVYLQKENIIDESGMPKERFSAEFPKEGPSILRIQQVVRGDSAAYFCASSPRERDFVGELFFGEGSRLTVL.

On this clonotype itself: A read error may be the cause here, since a much bigger clone is one base away. This chain joins TRBV6-2 or TRBV6-3 and TRBJ1-5, with D unresolved. TRBJ2-3 explains the end of the DNA better; the J call may be wrong. Germline V lookup: CDR1 MNHEY, CDR2 SVGEGT. This CDR3 is 14 amino acids long. The CDR3 protein is CASSYSNGNQPQYF. In DNA form, the CDR3 reads TGTGCCAGCAGTTACTCAAATGGCAATCAGCCCCAGTATTTT.

This clonotype was detected many times. The chain uses TRBV5-1 and TRBJ2-3; D unclear. The germline V gene has CDR1 SGHRS and CDR2 YFSETQ. The CDR3 is 17 residues long. Trimming removed 4 bases at V and 3 bases at J, with 21 bases between. Written as DNA, the CDR3 is TGCGCCAGCAGCCCCGTGAGGTCCAGAGGCTATACAGATACGCAGTATTTT. It codes for CASSPVRSRGYTDTQYF.

In its sample, this clonotype was seen many times. The rearrangement joins TRBV5-1 to TRBJ2-2; tentatively, D is TRBD1 (6 bases). Germline V gene lookup returns CDR1 SGHRS and CDR2 YFSETQ. Deletions cut 4 bases from V and 2 bases from J, with 9 bases between. The CDR3 is 14 amino acids. The CDR3 nucleotides read TGCGCCAGCAGCAAGGGACAAAACACCGGGGAGCTGTTTTTT. The encoded protein is CASSKGQNTGELFF. Together with reference TRBV5-1 and TRBJ2-2, the CDR3 gives the full variable domain: KAGVTQTPRYLIKTRGQQVTLSCSPISGHRSVSWYQQTPGQGLQFLFEYFSETQRNKGNFPGRFSGRQFSNSRSEMNVSTLELGDSALYLCASSKGQNTGELFFGEGSRLTVL.